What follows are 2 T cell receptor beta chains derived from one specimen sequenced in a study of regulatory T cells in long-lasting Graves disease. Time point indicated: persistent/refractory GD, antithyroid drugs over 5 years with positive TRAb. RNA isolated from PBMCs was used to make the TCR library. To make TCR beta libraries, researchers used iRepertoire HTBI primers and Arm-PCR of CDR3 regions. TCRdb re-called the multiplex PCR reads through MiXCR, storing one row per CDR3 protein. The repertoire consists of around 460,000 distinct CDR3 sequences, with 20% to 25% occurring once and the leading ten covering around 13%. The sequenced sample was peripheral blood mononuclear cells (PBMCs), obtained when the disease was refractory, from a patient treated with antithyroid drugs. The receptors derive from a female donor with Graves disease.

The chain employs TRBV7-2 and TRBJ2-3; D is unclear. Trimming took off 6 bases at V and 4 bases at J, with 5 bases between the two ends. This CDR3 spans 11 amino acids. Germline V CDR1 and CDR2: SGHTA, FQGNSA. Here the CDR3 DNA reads TGTGCCAGCAGTCGGGCAGATACGCAGTATTTT. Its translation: CASSRADTQYF.

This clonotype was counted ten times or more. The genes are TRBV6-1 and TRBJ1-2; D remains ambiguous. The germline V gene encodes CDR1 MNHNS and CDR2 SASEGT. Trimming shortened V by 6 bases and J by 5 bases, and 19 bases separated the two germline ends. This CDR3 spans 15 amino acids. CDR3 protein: CASRREDGRKYGYTF. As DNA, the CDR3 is TGTGCCAGCAGGAGGGAGGACGGAAGGAAGTATGGCTACACCTTC.